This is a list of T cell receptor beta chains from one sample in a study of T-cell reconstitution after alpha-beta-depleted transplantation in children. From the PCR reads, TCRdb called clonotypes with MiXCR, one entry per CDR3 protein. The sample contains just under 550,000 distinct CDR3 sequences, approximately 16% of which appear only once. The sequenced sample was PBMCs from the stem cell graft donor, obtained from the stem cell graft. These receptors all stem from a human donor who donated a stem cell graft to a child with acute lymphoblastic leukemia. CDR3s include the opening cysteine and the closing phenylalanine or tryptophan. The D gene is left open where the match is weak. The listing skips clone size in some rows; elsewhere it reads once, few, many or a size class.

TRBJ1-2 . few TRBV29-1 TGCAGCGTTTGGGACCTCGGCTACTATGGCTACACCTTC CSVWDLGYYGYTF
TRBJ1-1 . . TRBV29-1 TGCAGCGGCCGTGGTGGGGACACTGAAGCTTTCTTT CSGRGGDTEAFF
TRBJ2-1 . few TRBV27 TGTGCCAGCAGTTTCGGGGGAGAGGATGAGCAGTTCTTC CASSFGGEDEQFF
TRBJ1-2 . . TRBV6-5 TGTGCCAGCAGCGACCCGATTAACTATGGCTACACCTTC CASSDPINYGYTF
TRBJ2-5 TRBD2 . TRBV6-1 TGTGCCAGCAGTGTTCTAGCGGGAGAACCAGAGACCCAGTACTTC CASSVLAGEPETQYF
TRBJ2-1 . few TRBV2 TGTGCCATCTCAAGCACTCCATACAATGAGCAGTTCTTC CAISSTPYNEQFF
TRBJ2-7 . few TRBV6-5 TGTGCCAGCAGTTCCTTGTCTGGATCCTACGAGCAGTACTTC CASSSLSGSYEQYF
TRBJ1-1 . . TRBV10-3 TGTGCCATCAGTGAGAGGTGGGAAAACACTGAAGCTTTCTTT CAISERWENTEAFF
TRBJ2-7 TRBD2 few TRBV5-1 TGCGCCAGCAGCCCTCGGGCCACTAGCGGGATTAACTCCTACGAGCAGTACTTC CASSPRATSGINSYEQYF
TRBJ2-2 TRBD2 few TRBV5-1 TGCGCCAGCAGCGCGGCGGGGACTAGTGAAATGCCGAACACCGGGGAGCTGTTTTTT CASSAAGTSEMPNTGELFF
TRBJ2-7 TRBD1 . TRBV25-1 TGTGCCAGCAGTGTGACGGGGGGACAGGGAAGCGAGCAGTACTTC CASSVTGGQGSEQYF
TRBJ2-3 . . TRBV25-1 TGTGCCAGCAGTACTAAAGGTACAGGGCATGGCACAGATACGCAGTATTTT CASSTKGTGHGTDTQYF
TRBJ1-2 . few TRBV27 TGTGCCAGCAGACCCGAATTACCCCCGGATAACTATGGCTACACCTTC CASRPELPPDNYGYTF
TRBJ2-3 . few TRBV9 TGTGCCAGCAGCTTTTCTAGCGCAGATACGCAGTATTTT CASSFSSADTQYF
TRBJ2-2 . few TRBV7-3 TGTGCCAGCAGCTTAATGCAGGGTGACACCGGGGAGCTGTTTTTT CASSLMQGDTGELFF
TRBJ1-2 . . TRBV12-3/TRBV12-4 TGTGCCAGCAGTTTAGAGAGGAGATATGGCTACACCTTC CASSLERRYGYTF
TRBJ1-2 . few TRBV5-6 TGTGCCAGCAGCGGGGGGGACGGGATGGCTGTTAACTATGGCTACACCTTC CASSGGDGMAVNYGYTF
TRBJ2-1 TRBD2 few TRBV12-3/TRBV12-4 TGTGCCAGCGTCGAGCGGGAGTCCTACAATGAGCAGTTCTTC CASVERESYNEQFF
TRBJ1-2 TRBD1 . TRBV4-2 TGTGCCAGCAGCCAAGTAGACAGGGAGGAGTCTGGCTACACCTTC CASSQVDREESGYTF
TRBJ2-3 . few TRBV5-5 TGTGCCAGCAGCCCCGATATTCCGCAGTATTTT CASSPDIPQYF
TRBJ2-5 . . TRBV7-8 TGTGCCAGCAGAGAAAGGGGAAAACAAGAGACCCAGTACTTC CASRERGKQETQYF
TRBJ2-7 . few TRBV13 TGTGCCAGCAGCGGCAGGGGGGCGAAGGAGCAGTACTTC CASSGRGAKEQYF
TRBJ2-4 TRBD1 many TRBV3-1 TGTGCCAGCAGCCCCGGGACAGCTAAAAACATTCAGTACTTC CASSPGTAKNIQYF
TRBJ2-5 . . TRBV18 TGTGCCAGCTCACCACCGCCCCATCAAGAGACCCAGTACTTC CASSPPPHQETQYF
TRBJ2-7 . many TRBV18 TGTGCCAGCAGCCCCGGGAGCTCCTACGAGCAGTACTTC CASSPGSSYEQYF
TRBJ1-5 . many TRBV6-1 TGTGCCAGCAGTGAAGGTACCCTAAACAGCCAGCCCCAGCATTTT CASSEGTLNSQPQHF
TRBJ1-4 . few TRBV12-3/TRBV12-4 TGTGCCAGCAGTTTCTCGGGGTCTGGTGAAAAACTGTTTTTT CASSFSGSGEKLFF
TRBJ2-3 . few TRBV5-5 TGTGCCAGCAGCTTGTCTCAGGGCACAGATACGCAGTATTTT CASSLSQGTDTQYF
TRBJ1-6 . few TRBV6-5 TGTGCCAGCAGTTACCGGCAGCATAATAATTCACCCCTCCACTTT CASSYRQHNNSPLHF
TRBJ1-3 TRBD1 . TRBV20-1 TGCAGTGCCCAACGGGGACAGGCCCGCTCGACCATATATTTT CSAQRGQARSTIYF
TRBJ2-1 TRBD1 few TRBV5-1 TGCGCCAGCAGCCCCCGGGGCCCGGGACAGGGTAACGATGAGCAGTTCTTC CASSPRGPGQGNDEQFF
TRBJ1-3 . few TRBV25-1 TGTGCCAGCGCCCGGGAAAGAGCGACTGGAAACACCATATATTTT CASARERATGNTIYF
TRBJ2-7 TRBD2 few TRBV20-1 TGCAGTGCCATCCCTCCTAGCGGGAGAAACGAGCAGTACTTC CSAIPPSGRNEQYF
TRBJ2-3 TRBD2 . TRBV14 TGTGCCAGCAGCCAAAACCTCGGACTAGCAGTAGATACGCAGTATTTT CASSQNLGLAVDTQYF
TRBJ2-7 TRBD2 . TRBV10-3 TGTGCCATCAGTGACGATCCCGGGGGGGGACCCGGCTACGAGCAGTACTTC CAISDDPGGGPGYEQYF
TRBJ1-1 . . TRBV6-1 TGTGCCGTACGCTTGGAGGGGGTCACCACTGAAGCTTTCTTT CAVRLEGVTTEAFF
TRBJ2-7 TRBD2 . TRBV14 TGTGCCAGCAATACCGGGACTAGCGGCCCTTCCTACGAGCAGTACTTC CASNTGTSGPSYEQYF
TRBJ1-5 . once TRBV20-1 TGCAGTGCTAGCCGAGGAGATCAGCCCCAGCATTTT CSASRGDQPQHF
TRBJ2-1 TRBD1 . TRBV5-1 TGCGCCAGCAGCTCCACGGGACAGGGGGGAAATGAGCAGTTCTTC CASSSTGQGGNEQFF
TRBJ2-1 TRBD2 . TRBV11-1 TGTGCCAGCAGCCAACTTATCGCGACTAGCGGGACGAGCTCCTACAATGAGCAGTTCTTC CASSQLIATSGTSSYNEQFF
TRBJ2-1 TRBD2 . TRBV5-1 TGCGCCAGCAGCTTGGAGGCTAGCGGGAGTTCCCTCCGAAGGTACAATGAGCAGTTCTTC CASSLEASGSSLRRYNEQFF
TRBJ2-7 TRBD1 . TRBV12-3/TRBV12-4 TGTGCCAGCAGTGGTACAGGGGTATCCTACGAGCAGTACTTC CASSGTGVSYEQYF
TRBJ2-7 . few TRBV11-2 TGTGCCAGCAGCGATCCGGCGGCGGCTGCCTACGAGCAGTACTTC CASSDPAAAAYEQYF
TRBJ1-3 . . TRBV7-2 TGTGCCAGCAGCCCTTGGGACGAAGCTGGAAACACCATATATTTT CASSPWDEAGNTIYF
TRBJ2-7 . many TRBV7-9 TGTGCCAGCAGCTTAGTTCAGGGAACCTACGAGCAGTACTTC CASSLVQGTYEQYF
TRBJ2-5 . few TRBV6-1 TGTGCCAGCAGCCTAAGTGCACAGGGGAGGCAAGAGACCCAGTACTTC CASSLSAQGRQETQYF
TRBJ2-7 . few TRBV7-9 TGTGCCAGCAGCTCCGGACTGGGATACTACGAGCAGTACTTC CASSSGLGYYEQYF
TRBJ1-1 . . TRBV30 TGTGCCTGGAGTGCAGGGAGCACTGAAGCTTTCTTT CAWSAGSTEAFF
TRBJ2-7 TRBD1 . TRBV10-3 TGTGCCATCGCGGGACAGGTGTCCTACGAGCAGTACTTC CAIAGQVSYEQYF
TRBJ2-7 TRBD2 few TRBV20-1 TGCAGTGTTCCGGGACTAGCCGACGAGCAGTACTTC CSVPGLADEQYF
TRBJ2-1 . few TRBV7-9 TGTGCCAGCAGTGGCATGCAGGCTAGCTCCTACAATGAGCAGTTCTTC CASSGMQASSYNEQFF